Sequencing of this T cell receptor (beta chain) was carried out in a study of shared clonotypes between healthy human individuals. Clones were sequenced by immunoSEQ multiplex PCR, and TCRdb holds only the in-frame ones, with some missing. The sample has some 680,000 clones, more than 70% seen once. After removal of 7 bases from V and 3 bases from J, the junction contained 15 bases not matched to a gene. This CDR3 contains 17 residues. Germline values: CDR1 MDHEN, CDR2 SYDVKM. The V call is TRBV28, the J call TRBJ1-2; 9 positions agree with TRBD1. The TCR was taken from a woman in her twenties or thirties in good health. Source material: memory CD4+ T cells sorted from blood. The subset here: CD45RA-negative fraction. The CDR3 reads CASTVPGQGQRHYGYTF. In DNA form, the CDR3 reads TGTGCCAGCACGGTCCCGGGACAGGGTCAAAGGCACTATGGCTACACCTTC.